Each of the 13 T cell receptor beta chains below was sequenced from the same sample in a study of identical twins. TCRdb fed the 5' RACE reads into MiXCR, producing one record per CDR3 protein. This table holds a few hundred thousand distinct CDR3 sequences, over 11% found once. The sample was also reused in another study, on yellow fever vaccine responses in identical twins.

The sample taken for sequencing was CD4+ T cells sorted from blood. The source is a woman younger than 35 in good health.

This clonotype has a handful of counts. V usage is TRBV3-1 and J usage is TRBJ1-1, with D hard to call. V was shortened by 1 base and J by 2 bases, with 5 bases between the two germline ends. CDR3 length: 13 residues. CDR1 and CDR2 (germline): LGHDT, YNNKEL (reference sequence). DNA of the CDR3: TGTGCCAGCAGCCAAGTGGCAAACACTGAAGCTTTCTTT. Residues: CASSQVANTEAFF.

This clonotype appeared many times. The chain couples TRBV4-3 to TRBJ2-3, with TRBD2 matching over 10 bases. The CDR3 is 18 residues long. V trimming: 1 base; J trimming: 2 bases; junction bases outside the gene matches: 9. From germline, CDR1 is LGHNA and CDR2 YSLEER. The CDR3 here is CASSQGSKTSGITDTQYF. CDR3 DNA sequence: TGCGCCAGCAGCCAAGGCTCGAAAACTAGCGGGATCACAGATACGCAGTATTTT.

This clonotype has a count of ten or more. The chain combines TRBV5-1 with TRBJ2-7; D unresolved. This CDR3 spans 13 amino acids. Looked up from germline, CDR1 is SGHRS and CDR2 is YFSETQ. Between the trimmed V and J ends, which lost 4 bases and 0 bases, there was a span of 8 bases. CDR3: CASSPDNSYEQYF. The CDR3 DNA reads as TGCGCCAGCAGCCCCGACAACTCCTACGAGCAGTACTTC.

The chain links TRBV7-8 to TRBJ2-1; 8 bases are a match to TRBD2. With V trimmed by 5 bases and J by 0 bases, 6 bases remained unmatched. Germline CDR1 SGHVS, CDR2 FQNEAQ. CDR3 length: 16 amino acids. As DNA, the CDR3 is TGTGCCAGCAGCCTCGAGCGGGAGCGCTCCTACAATGAGCAGTTCTTC. As protein: CASSLERERSYNEQFF.

This chain's CDR3 is CASSPASGHTGELFF. The CDR3 DNA is TGTGCCAGCAGTCCAGCCAGCGGTCACACCGGGGAGCTGTTTTTT. V and J are TRBV2 and TRBJ2-2; D is perhaps TRBD2 (5 bases). The ends were cut back, 5 bases at V and 3 bases at J, with 13 bases in the middle. The length of the CDR3 is 15 residues. Germline CDR1 reads SNHLY; CDR2 reads FYNNEI.

This sequence joins TRBV15 and TRBJ2-2, with D uncertain. This CDR3 region has 15 residues. Trimming removed 5 bases at V and 6 bases at J, with 16 bases between. The germline V gene encodes CDR1 LNHNV and CDR2 YYDKDF (reference sequence). CDR3 region: CATSGGTHRSGELFF. The CDR3 DNA sequence: TGTGCCACCAGCGGCGGAACACATAGGTCCGGGGAGCTGTTTTTT. The entire variable domain, with the rest obtained from reference TRBV15 and TRBJ2-2, is as follows: DAMVIQNPRYQVTQFGKPVTLSCSQTLNHNVMYWYQQKSSQAPKLLFHYYDKDFNNEADTPDNFQSRRPNTSFCFLDIRSPGLGDTAMYLCATSGGTHRSGELFFGEGSRLTVL.

This chain uses TRBV5-1 with TRBJ2-1; TRBD2 agrees at 13 bases. The trim removed 1 base at V and 8 bases at J, leaving 9 bases unmatched. CDR1 and CDR2 (germline): SGHRS, YFSETQ. This CDR3 spans 17 amino acids. CDR3 coding DNA: TGCGCCAGCAGCTTGACGAGACTAGCGGGGGGATTAGATGAGCAGTTCTTC. Translated: CASSLTRLAGGLDEQFF.

This chain uses TRBV20-1 with TRBJ2-2, with a possible D match to TRBD2 (6 bases). The CDR3 totals 13 residues. Trimming left V 5 bases short and J 6 bases short, with 13 bases between. Germline CDR1 and CDR2: DFQATT and SNEGSKA (reference sequence). The CDR3 bases are TGCAGTGCTCCACCCCGGGGGTCCGGGGAGCTGTTTTTT. This gives the protein CSAPPRGSGELFF.

This clonotype turned up a few times. The CDR3 loop is CATSIFRDYNTGELFF. The CDR3 DNA sequence: TGTGCCACCAGCATCTTCCGGGACTACAACACCGGGGAGCTGTTTTTT. The chain combines TRBV15 with TRBJ2-2, with 7 bases that match TRBD2. This CDR3 has 16 amino acids. From germline, CDR1 is LNHNV and CDR2 YYDKDF (reference sequence). The V gene end was trimmed by 4 bases and the J gene end by 2 bases; junction bases not matched to a gene: 7.

This clonotype was observed a few times. The CDR3, as DNA: TGTGCCAGCAGCAAGGACAGGGCTGAGACCCAGTACTTC. Residues: CASSKDRAETQYF. The chain recombines TRBV2 with TRBJ2-5; 8 bases align to TRBD1. The CDR3 runs to 13 residues. V shed 6 bases and J 5 bases; nucleotides not matched to a gene: 5. Germline V CDR1 and CDR2: SNHLY, FYNNEI.

The genes are TRBV5-1 and TRBJ2-7, with D unclear. The germline V and J ends were trimmed by 0 bases and 5 bases, with 9 bases remaining between them. The CDR3 is 13 residues long. The germline gives CDR1 SGHRS, CDR2 YFSETQ. DNA of the CDR3: TGCGCCAGCAGCTTGGAAGGGAACCACGAGCAGTACTTC. Its protein product is CASSLEGNHEQYF. Looking up the rest from reference TRBV5-1 and TRBJ2-7 gives the full variable domain: KAGVTQTPRYLIKTRGQQVTLSCSPISGHRSVSWYQQTPGQGLQFLFEYFSETQRNKGNFPGRFSGRQFSNSRSEMNVSTLELGDSALYLCASSLEGNHEQYFGPGTRLTVT.

The rearrangement links TRBV6-4 to TRBJ2-3, with D maybe TRBD2 (5 bases). V lost 0 bases, J lost 1 base, and 8 bases lay in between. Germline lookup yields CDR1 MRHNA and CDR2 SNTAGT. This CDR3 spans 15 amino acids. The CDR3 protein is CASSDSLGGTDTQYF. The CDR3 coding sequence is TGTGCCAGCAGTGACTCTCTCGGGGGCACAGATACGCAGTATTTT.

This clonotype was observed a handful of times. The DNA is left out, because the CDR3 cannot be placed on it with certainty; the CDR3 is given as TCRdb lists it. The genes are TRBV29-1 and TRBJ2-4; TRBD1 is the table's D call, not checked against the DNA. Germline V gene data show CDR1 as SQVTM and CDR2 as ANQGSEA. Including both end residues, the CDR3 is 12 amino acids long. CDR3 loop: CSVLIVGQGAYF.